The 19 T cell receptor beta chains presented below share a single source sample, sequenced in a study of beta chain features in type 1 diabetes. Regarding the study as a whole: Type 1 diabetes patients had TCRB CDR3s that were shorter (moderately but significantly so) in all four CD4+ subsets.

For these TCRs, the target antigens are not known. Expressed TCRB transcripts were sequenced because the entire RNA isolate underwent reverse transcription. The repertoire was sequenced with immunoSEQ multiplex PCR; TCRdb's copy has only in-frame clones and lacks some. In the table there are around 650,000 clones, roughly 12% of which are singletons. Sequenced: naive CD4+ T cells from blood. These receptors all come from a man under 40 with type 1 diabetes.

CDR3 DNA: TGTGCCAGCAGCTCCTTATCGAGGGTCGGCTACACCTTC. It is translated as CASSSLSRVGYTF. The chain uses TRBV7-9 and TRBJ1-2; D is unclear. The CDR3 has 13 residues. Deletions cut 4 bases from V and 8 bases from J, with 14 bases between. CDR1 and CDR2 from the germline V gene are SEHNR and FQNEAQ (reference sequence).

This clone was detected a few times. The chain uses TRBV5-1 and TRBJ1-1; D uncertain. Per germline, CDR1 SGHRS and CDR2 YFSETQ. The CDR3 length is 14 residues. V was shortened by 0 bases and J by 1 base, with 7 bases between the two germline ends. In DNA form, the CDR3 reads TGCGCCAGCAGCTTGGGACACTGGAACACTGAAGCTTTCTTT. Its translation is CASSLGHWNTEAFF. The whole variable domain, filled in from reference TRBV5-1 and TRBJ1-1, reads KAGVTQTPRYLIKTRGQQVTLSCSPISGHRSVSWYQQTPGQGLQFLFEYFSETQRNKGNFPGRFSGRQFSNSRSEMNVSTLELGDSALYLCASSLGHWNTEAFFGQGTRLTVV.

This clone came up a few times. The chain couples TRBV25-1 to TRBJ2-7; 8 bases fit TRBD2. CDR3 length: 15 amino acids. V dropped 4 bases and J dropped 5; count of bases not matched to a gene: 10. CDR1 and CDR2 (germline): MGHDK, SYGVNS. This CDR3 reads CASSVAVRGGHEQYF. The CDR3 DNA is TGTGCCAGCAGTGTAGCCGTTCGGGGGGGCCACGAGCAGTACTTC.

The chain couples TRBV2 to TRBJ1-2; D is perhaps TRBD1 (5 bases). V lost 5 bases, J lost 8 bases, and 21 bases lay in between. Germline CDR1 and CDR2: SNHLY and FYNNEI. CDR3 length: 15 residues. CDR3 region: CASSLGPTDYGGYTF. Written as DNA, the CDR3 is TGTGCCAGCAGTCTGGGACCCACCGACTATGGGGGCTACACCTTC.

The V call is TRBV28, the J call TRBJ1-5, with D perhaps TRBD1 (6 bases). The germline V and J ends were trimmed by 5 bases and 9 bases, with 17 bases remaining between them. CDR3 length: 14 amino acids. CDR1 is MDHEN, CDR2 SYDVKM, per germline. The CDR3 loop reads CASSITGRPGPQHF. DNA of the CDR3: TGTGCCAGCAGTATTACAGGGCGACCGGGGCCCCAGCATTTT. The whole variable domain, filled in from reference TRBV28 and TRBJ1-5, reads DVKVTQSSRYLVKRTGEKVFLECVQDMDHENMFWYRQDPGLGLRLIYFSYDVKMKEKGDIPEGYSVSREKKERFSLILESASTNQTSMYLCASSITGRPGPQHFGDGTRLSIL.

This clone came up a few times. V is TRBV5-1 and J is TRBJ2-7; no clear D gene. Germline V gene lookup returns CDR1 SGHRS and CDR2 YFSETQ. CDR3 length equals 11 residues. V lost 0 bases and J 6 bases, leaving 4 bases between the germline ends. CDR3: CASSLATEQYF. As DNA, the CDR3 is TGCGCCAGCAGCTTGGCCACCGAGCAGTACTTC.

The sample holds a few counts of this clone. The rearrangement links TRBV2 to TRBJ2-5, with 7 bases that match TRBD1. This CDR3 spans 12 amino acids. Per germline, CDR1 SNHLY and CDR2 FYNNEI. Germline trimming cut 8 bases from V and 5 bases from J; bases unmatched to any gene: 5. CDR3 protein: CASLTGWETQYF. The CDR3 DNA follows: TGTGCCAGCTTGACAGGGTGGGAGACCCAGTACTTC.

This rearrangement joins TRBV6-5 to TRBJ1-5; TRBD1 matches 7 bases. The CDR3 has 14 amino acids. Germline V CDR1 and CDR2: MNHEY, SVGAGI. Trimming cost V 6 bases and J 5 bases; bases outside gene matches: 7. The DNA for the CDR3 is TGTGCCAGCAGCAAAGACAGGGCGGATCAGCCCCAGCATTTT. Encoded protein: CASSKDRADQPQHF.

This clone was counted a few times. V gene TRBV29-1 combines with J gene TRBJ1-5; TRBD1 aligns across 8 bases. V lost 6 bases to trimming and J lost 3 bases; unmatched junction nucleotides: 4. Germline V gives CDR1 SQVTM, CDR2 ANQGSEA. This CDR3 has 13 residues. This CDR3 is CSVLDRDNQPQHF. The CDR3 DNA follows: TGCAGCGTGCTGGACAGGGACAATCAGCCCCAGCATTTT.

The rearrangement uses TRBV6-6 and TRBJ2-1; the match to TRBD2 covers 7 bases. CDR3 length: 15 residues. The V segment lost 0 bases and the J segment 8 bases; nucleotides outside the gene matches: 7. The germline V gene has CDR1 MNHNY and CDR2 SVGAGI (reference sequence). The CDR3 DNA reads TGTGCCAGCAGTTACTCACGTGGGACTAACTATGAGCAGTTCTTC. Its protein is CASSYSRGTNYEQFF.

The rearrangement joins TRBV14 to TRBJ2-7; D gene uncertain. The CDR3 extends over 12 amino acids. V lost 0 bases and J lost 3, with 3 bases in between. The germline gives CDR1 SGHDN, CDR2 FVKESK. In DNA, the CDR3 is TGTGCCAGCAGCCAAGAGATCTACGAGCAGTACTTC. Translated, it gives CASSQEIYEQYF.

The table lists this clone with a few counts. The gene calls are TRBV7-3 and TRBJ1-1; 7 bases map to TRBD1. This CDR3 spans 13 amino acids. V shed 4 bases and J 5 bases; nucleotides not matched to a gene: 4. CDR1 and CDR2 (germline): SGHTA, FQGTGA. The CDR3 is CASSSTGRTEAFF. For the CDR3, the DNA is TGTGCCAGCAGCTCGACAGGGAGGACTGAAGCTTTCTTT.

V usage is TRBV5-1 and J usage is TRBJ2-5; 7 bases line up with TRBD1. V lost 3 bases and J lost 4; bases outside the gene matches: 15. Germline loops: CDR1 SGHRS, CDR2 YFSETQ. This CDR3 region has 17 residues. The CDR3 spells CASSSSQTGTWGETQYF. DNA for the CDR3: TGCGCCAGCAGCTCGTCCCAGACAGGGACATGGGGAGAGACCCAGTACTTC.

The V gene is TRBV4-1, the J gene TRBJ1-2; unclear D gene. The CDR3 runs to 14 residues. Germline CDR1 is MGHRA and CDR2 is YSYEKL. The germline V and J ends were trimmed by 0 bases and 8 bases, with 13 bases remaining between them. CDR3 sequence: CASSQDGRSGGYTF. The CDR3 DNA follows: TGCGCCAGCAGCCAAGACGGCCGCTCGGGAGGCTACACCTTC.

The V call is TRBV7-9, the J call TRBJ1-2; 7 bases match TRBD1. Germline V CDR1 and CDR2: SEHNR, FQNEAQ (reference sequence). The CDR3 length is 14 residues. The junction had 6 bases not matched to a gene; V was cut back by 4 bases and J by 4 bases. The CDR3 region is CASSSVGTAYGYTF. CDR3 DNA: TGTGCCAGCAGCTCAGTGGGGACAGCCTATGGCTACACCTTC.

Many counts were recorded for this clone. The chain links TRBV10-3 to TRBJ2-1; D possibly corresponds to TRBD1 (6 bases). The CDR3 is 13 amino acids. Trimming removed 10 bases at V and 6 bases at J, with 16 bases between. Germline V gene lookup returns CDR1 ENHRY and CDR2 SYGVKD. The CDR3 sequence: CATTGTLGNEQFF. Written as DNA, the CDR3 is TGTGCCACCACCGGGACACTAGGCAATGAGCAGTTCTTC.

This clone showed up just a few times. The V gene is TRBV30, the J gene TRBJ2-7; the D call may be TRBD1 or TRBD2 (5 bases each). The length of the CDR3 is 16 residues. The germline V gene encodes CDR1 GTSNPN and CDR2 SVGIG (reference sequence). The V end was cut by 0 bases, the J end by 1 base, with 16 bases between. In nucleotides, the CDR3 is TGTGCCTGGAGTGTAGAGGGCAGGGCGGCATCCTACGAGCAGTACTTC. It translates to CAWSVEGRAASYEQYF.

The V and J genes are TRBV11-2 and TRBJ1-2; tentative D call: TRBD1 (5 bases). The ends were cut back, 1 base at V and 8 bases at J, with 11 bases in the middle. The germline gives CDR1 SGHAT, CDR2 FQNNGV. The CDR3 is 13 amino acids. The CDR3 loop is CASSLGNGGGYTF. The CDR3 DNA sequence: TGTGCCAGCAGCTTAGGGAATGGGGGAGGCTACACCTTC.

On this clone: The same CDR3 is also encoded by other DNA sequences in this sample. The chain employs TRBV18 and TRBJ1-5, with TRBD1 as a possible D gene (6 bases). This CDR3 is 13 amino acids long. Per the germline V gene, CDR1 is KGHSH and CDR2 is LQKENI. Deletions cut 3 bases from V and 4 bases from J, with 7 bases between. In DNA form, the CDR3 reads TGTGCCAGCTCACCGGACAGAAATCAGCCCCAGCATTTT. It specifies CASSPDRNQPQHF.